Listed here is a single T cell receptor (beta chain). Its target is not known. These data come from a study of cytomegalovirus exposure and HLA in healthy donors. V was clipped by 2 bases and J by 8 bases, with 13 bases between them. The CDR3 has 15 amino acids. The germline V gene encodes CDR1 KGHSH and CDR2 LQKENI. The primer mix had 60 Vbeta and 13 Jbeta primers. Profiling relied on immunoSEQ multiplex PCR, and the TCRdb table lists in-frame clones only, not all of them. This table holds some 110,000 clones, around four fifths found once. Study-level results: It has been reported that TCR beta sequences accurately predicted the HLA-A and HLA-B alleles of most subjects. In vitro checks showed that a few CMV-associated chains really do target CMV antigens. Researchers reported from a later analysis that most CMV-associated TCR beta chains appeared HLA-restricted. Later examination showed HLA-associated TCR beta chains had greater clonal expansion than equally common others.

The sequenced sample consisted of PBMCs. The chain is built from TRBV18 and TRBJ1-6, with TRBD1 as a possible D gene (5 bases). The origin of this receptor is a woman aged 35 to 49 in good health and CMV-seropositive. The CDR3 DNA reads TGTGCCAGCTCACCAGGGGGGGGGAAGGATTCACCCCTCCACTTT. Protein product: CASSPGGGKDSPLHF.